The clone carrying this T cell receptor (beta chain) was seen a few times. No antigen is known for it. V trimming: 2 bases; J trimming: 6 bases; junction bases outside the gene matches: 9. Germline V lookup: CDR1 SGHRS, CDR2 YFSETQ. CDR3 size: 16 residues. The primer mix had 60 Vbeta and 13 Jbeta primers. Assay: immunoSEQ multiplex PCR; the TCRdb copy retains only in-frame clones and omits some. The sample consists of fewer than 150,000 clones, 60% to 85% of them appearing once. This specimen belongs to a study of cytomegalovirus exposure and HLA in healthy donors. The study, taken as a whole, reports: The number of N-insertions in an Asian-associated ancestry cluster was reportedly below the roughly 670-donor mean in a later analysis. Earlier results showed most TCR beta V segments being productive about 90% or about 30% of the time. The study recorded 150 to 200 TCR beta chains that were cytomegalovirus-associated.

The receptor was derived from a man younger than 45 in good health and CMV-seronegative. Sequenced sample: PBMCs. The chain joins TRBV5-1 to TRBJ2-2, with 8 bases matching TRBD1. CDR3 DNA: TGCGCCAGCAGCTTAACGAGGACAGGGACGGCCGGGGAGCTGTTTTTT. It specifies CASSLTRTGTAGELFF.